The 5 T cell receptor beta chains reported below all come from one sample, sequenced in a study of CD8+ T cells in alopecia areata. Extracted RNA was reverse transcribed into cDNA, the sequencing template. Some clones are missing from TCRdb's copy, which holds only in-frame ones; the method was immunoSEQ multiplex PCR. The data show about 180,000 clones, about 66% seen once. Sequences were derived from CD8+ T cells sorted from blood, sampled at week 0. These receptors were collected from a human donor with alopecia areata.

The V and J genes are TRBV7-9 and TRBJ2-1; TRBD2 agrees at 8 bases. Germline trimming cut 4 bases from V and 7 bases from J; bases unmatched to any gene: 9. The CDR3 extends over 15 amino acids. CDR1 and CDR2 (germline): SEHNR, FQNEAQ (reference sequence). In nucleotides, the CDR3 is TGTGCCAGCAGCTCTATAGCGGGACCGGCGAATGAGCAGTTCTTC. Translated, it gives CASSSIAGPANEQFF.

DNA for the CDR3: TGTGCCAGCAGCGTGGGCAGGGATCAGCCCCAGCATTTT. Translated, it gives CASSVGRDQPQHF. V is TRBV9 and J is TRBJ1-5, with D maybe TRBD1 (5 bases). Per the germline V gene, CDR1 is SGDLS and CDR2 is YYNGEE. The ends were cut back, 2 bases at V and 5 bases at J, with 8 bases in the middle. The CDR3 extends over 13 amino acids.

The J gene is TRBJ2-3, the V gene TRBV7-9; 7 positions agree with TRBD1. The V gene's germline CDR1 is SEHNR and CDR2 FQNEAQ (reference sequence). With 8 bases clipped from V and 5 bases from J, the junction kept 10 bases outside the gene matches. This CDR3 spans 14 amino acids. CDR3 nucleotides: TGTGCCAGCCTCCGGACAGGAGGAGAAGATACGCAGTATTTT. Residues: CASLRTGGEDTQYF.

Regarding this clone: A read error may produce the germline difference seen at one junction end. The J gene is TRBJ1-1, the V gene TRBV10-3, with D maybe TRBD1 (6 bases). Germline assignment: CDR1 ENHRY and CDR2 SYGVKD. CDR3 length equals 13 residues. As DNA, the CDR3 is TGTGCCATCAAGGGGGGGCTGAATACTGAAGCTTTCTTT. As protein: CAIKGGLNTEAFF.

Worth noting for this clone: Other DNA sequences in the sample encode the same CDR3. The genes are TRBV5-6 and TRBJ1-1; no firm D call. Trimming removed 0 bases from V and 5 bases from J, with 5 bases in between. The CDR3 totals 12 residues. Germline lookup yields CDR1 SGHDT and CDR2 YYEEEE. Here the CDR3 DNA reads TGTGCCAGCAGCTTGGGATCGACTGAAGCTTTCTTT. Translation: CASSLGSTEAFF.